The entry that follows covers one T cell receptor (beta chain) sequence. Its antigen is not known. This sample's time point: week 5, during vaccination. Doses comprised 300 ug of mutant IDH1 20-mer peptide each, plus topical imiquimod. Here immunoSEQ multiplex PCR was the method, and the copy in TCRdb shows in-frame clones only, minus some. The data show under 70,000 clones, over 70% seen once. These data originate in a study of a mutant IDH1 vaccine in newly diagnosed glioma. About the research overall: Either 4-6 weeks after radiotherapy alone or alongside temozolomide, vaccination was begun. There were approximately 60% males and roughly 38% females among treated patients, whose mean age was approximately 44 years. Therapy received beforehand was radiotherapy, temozolomide, or both, with most patients given both.

V was clipped by 6 bases and J by 7 bases, with 19 bases between them. The CDR3 is made up of 15 amino acids. Germline V lookup: CDR1 LNHDA, CDR2 SQIVND (reference sequence). This TCR was recovered from a man in his thirties or forties with glioma. Sequencing was performed on PBMCs, taken from a glioma patient whose treatment included an IDH1 peptide vaccine. This chain links TRBV19 with TRBJ1-5, with D possibly being TRBD1 (6 bases). The CDR3 DNA is TGTGCCAGTAGCTGGATAGGGGGGGCCAGCCAGCCCCAGCATTTT. It translates to CASSWIGGASQPQHF.